This is a list of T cell receptor beta chains from one sample in a study of cytomegalovirus exposure and HLA in healthy donors. Measured with immunoSEQ multiplex PCR; TCRdb has only the in-frame clones, and not every one. The repertoire has 100,000 to 150,000 clones, roughly 80% of them found once; the top ten carry about 1%. Material for sequencing was PBMCs. Receptors were obtained from a boy between 10 and 17 years old in good health and CMV-seronegative. The CDR3 runs from the conserved cysteine through the conserved F or W. The D gene is left open where the match is weak. The size entry is marked missing in some rows and otherwise reads once, few, many or a size class.

clone_size j_call cdr3_length d_call v_call cdr3_nt cdr3_aa
- TRBJ1-2 15 - TRBV11-2 TGTGCCAGCAGCCCTAACATTGACAGTATCTATGGCTACACCTTC CASSPNIDSIYGYTF
- TRBJ1-2 14 TRBD1 TRBV30 TGTGCCTGGAGTGTACGGACAGGGGGCTTTCTGTACACCTTC CAWSVRTGGFLYTF
- TRBJ2-3 15 - TRBV6-4 TGTGCCAGCAGTGACTCGGCGGGTAGCACAGATACGCAGTATTTT CASSDSAGSTDTQYF
few TRBJ1-1 15 - TRBV4-3 TGCGCCAGCAGCCAAGAGTTAGGGGTGAGGACTGAAGCTTTCTTT CASSQELGVRTEAFF
- TRBJ2-7 14 TRBD1 TRBV19 TGTGCCAGTAGACAACCGGGACAGGGGTACGAGCAGTACTTC CASRQPGQGYEQYF
- TRBJ2-2 15 - TRBV4-2 TGTGCCAGCAGCCAAGATGGCCCAGGGACCGGGGAGCTGTTTTTT CASSQDGPGTGELFF
once TRBJ2-1 11 - TRBV2 TGTGCCAGCAGGCCCGAGTCCCGGCAGTTCTTC CASRPESRQFF
- TRBJ2-1 14 TRBD2 TRBV13 TGTGCCAGCAACCGGGGGGGGCTCCACAATGAGCAGTTCTTC CASNRGGLHNEQFF
- TRBJ2-7 15 TRBD2 TRBV7-2 TGTGCCAGCAGCCGACCGGGACTAAGCTCCTACGAGCAGTACTTC CASSRPGLSSYEQYF
- TRBJ1-4 16 TRBD1 TRBV4-2 TGTGCCAGCAGCGACCGGGACAGGGGCACTAATGAAAAACTGTTTTTT CASSDRDRGTNEKLFF
- TRBJ1-1 15 - TRBV11-3 TGTGCCAGCAGCTTAGAGGGCTACGGGAACACTGAAGCTTTCTTT CASSLEGYGNTEAFF
- TRBJ2-7 16 TRBD2 TRBV13 TGTGCCAGCAGCTCGTCCCTTAGCGGGAAAGGCGACGAGCAGTACTTC CASSSSLSGKGDEQYF
- TRBJ1-2 15 TRBD1 TRBV7-6 TGTGCCAGCAGCTTATCGGGGGACAGTATCTATGGCTACACCTTC CASSLSGDSIYGYTF
few TRBJ2-6 15 TRBD2 TRBV6-5 TGTGCCAGCAGTCGGACTAGCTCTGGGGCCAACGTCCTGACTTTC CASSRTSSGANVLTF
- TRBJ1-2 15 - TRBV6-5 TGTGCCAGCAATCCACATAAGGGGCAGGAGGGAGGCTACACCTTC CASNPHKGQEGGYTF
few TRBJ1-1 15 TRBD1 TRBV6-5 TGTGCCAGCAGTTACCATCCGGGACAGAGCACTGAAGCTTTCTTT CASSYHPGQSTEAFF
- TRBJ2-3 17 TRBD2 TRBV7-9 TGTGCCAGCAGCTCCCCCCTAGTAGCGGGTGGCACAGATACGCAGTATTTT CASSSPLVAGGTDTQYF
- TRBJ2-3 15 TRBD1 TRBV7-8 TGTGCCAGCAGCTTCTTCAGGGGGCGGACAGATACGCAGTATTTT CASSFFRGRTDTQYF
few TRBJ2-1 18 TRBD2 TRBV15 TGTGCCACCAGCAGGTCCCTTTTTCAGCGGGGGCTTTGGAATGAGCAGTTCTTC CATSRSLFQRGLWNEQFF
once TRBJ1-4 13 TRBD1 TRBV29-1 TGCAGCGTTGAAGACAACAGGGGTGAAAAACTGTTTTTT CSVEDNRGEKLFF
- TRBJ2-5 15 TRBD2 TRBV2 TGTGCCAGCAAAAACCGACTAGCGATCCAAGAGACCCAGTACTTC CASKNRLAIQETQYF
- TRBJ2-1 16 - TRBV7-8 TGTGCCAGCAGCCTACAACAGGATAGCTCCTACAATGAGCAGTTCTTC CASSLQQDSSYNEQFF
- TRBJ1-2 18 - TRBV23-1 TGCGCCAGCAGTCAATCGACGCAACAGGCCTTCAGCGATTATGGCTACACCTTC CASSQSTQQAFSDYGYTF
- TRBJ2-1 14 TRBD2 TRBV5-1 TGCGCCAGCAGCATGGGACTAGCATTCAATGAGCAGTTCTTC CASSMGLAFNEQFF
- TRBJ2-7 14 - TRBV19 TGTGCCAGTAGTATCAGCCAGCGGGCCTACGAGCAGTACTTC CASSISQRAYEQYF
- TRBJ2-6 21 - TRBV27 TGTGCCAGCAGTTTATTGGGACTTCGAAAGGGTCCTGACTCTGGGGCCAACGTCCTGACTTTC CASSLLGLRKGPDSGANVLTF
- TRBJ2-1 18 TRBD2 TRBV2 TGTGCCAGCAGGCGGGGACTAGCGGGAGCGAACTCCTACAATGAGCAGTTCTTC CASRRGLAGANSYNEQFF
- TRBJ1-2 14 TRBD1 TRBV11-3 TGTGCCAGCAGCTCAGACAGGGGCTACTATGGCTACACCTTC CASSSDRGYYGYTF
- TRBJ2-7 15 TRBD1 TRBV6-1 TGTGCCAGCAGTTTTCACGGACAGGGACGGTACAAGCAGTACTTC CASSFHGQGRYKQYF
- TRBJ2-2 15 - TRBV10-3 TGTGCCATCAGTGAGCCAGGGGCGAACACCGGGGAGCTGTTTTTT CAISEPGANTGELFF
- TRBJ1-2 13 TRBD1 TRBV7-9 TGTGCCAGCAGCTTAATGACAGGGGGAGGCTACACCTTC CASSLMTGGGYTF
few TRBJ2-5 16 TRBD1 TRBV2 TGTGCCAGCAGAACTCCCGGGACAGGGACCCAAGAGACCCAGTACTTC CASRTPGTGTQETQYF
- TRBJ2-1 16 - TRBV7-2 TGTGCCAGCACCTACCTGGGGGGAAGCTCCTACAATGAGCAGTTCTTC CASTYLGGSSYNEQFF
- TRBJ2-1 12 - TRBV5-6 TGTGCCAGCAACCTCCTTCGGGAGGAGCAGTTCTTC CASNLLREEQFF
- TRBJ2-3 18 TRBD2 TRBV5-6 TGTGCCAGCAGCGGTGTTCCGGGACTAGCGGGAGACTCAGATACGCAGTATTTT CASSGVPGLAGDSDTQYF
- TRBJ2-1 16 TRBD2 TRBV5-1 TGCGCCAGCAGCTTGGATACTAGCGGGAGTCCCAATGAGCAGTTCTTC CASSLDTSGSPNEQFF
- TRBJ2-7 14 TRBD1 TRBV30 TGTGCCTGGAGCCCCGGGACAGGGGGCTACGAGCAGTACTTC CAWSPGTGGYEQYF
once TRBJ2-2 13 - TRBV30 TGTGCCTGGAGTGTATATAGGGGCGGGGAGCTGTTTTTT CAWSVYRGGELFF
- TRBJ2-1 16 TRBD2 TRBV2 TGTGCCAGCAGTGACCCGCAGGGACTAGTTTTAGGGGAGCAGTTCTTC CASSDPQGLVLGEQFF
- TRBJ1-1 12 TRBD1 TRBV6-1 TGTGCCAGCAGTCGGGACAGGTCTGAAGCTTTCTTT CASSRDRSEAFF
- TRBJ1-4 15 TRBD1 TRBV5-1 TGCGCCAGCAGCTTGGAGGGGGCCATGGGTGAAAAACTGTTTTTT CASSLEGAMGEKLFF
- TRBJ2-3 13 - TRBV13 TGTGCCAGCAGCCTCAACGTACGGTCATCGCAGTATTTT CASSLNVRSSQYF
- TRBJ1-2 17 - TRBV27 TGTGCCAGCAGTTTTACCCCCTACGGGCGGCCGGCGGGCGGCTACACCTTC CASSFTPYGRPAGGYTF
- TRBJ2-7 13 TRBD2 TRBV27 TGTGCCAGCAGAGCGGGGGAATCCATCGAGCAGTACTTC CASRAGESIEQYF
once TRBJ2-1 15 - TRBV7-9 TGTGCCAGCAGCCCCCCCTTGGGCAGTTACAATGAGCAGTTCTTC CASSPPLGSYNEQFF
- TRBJ1-1 13 TRBD1 TRBV6-5 TGTGCCAGCAGACAGACAGGGTATATCGCGGCTTTCTTT CASRQTGYIAAFF
once TRBJ1-5 14 TRBD1 TRBV4-1 TGCGCCAGCAGCCAAGATACACAGGGGGAGCCCCAGCATTTT CASSQDTQGEPQHF
- TRBJ1-2 19 - TRBV7-7 TGTGCCAGCAGCTTAAGTTGGCAGTCATTGGGGAGGTCTAACTATGGCTACACCTTC CASSLSWQSLGRSNYGYTF
- TRBJ2-1 13 TRBD1 TRBV15 TGTGCCACCAGCATTAACAGGGGTCGTGAGCAGTTCTTC CATSINRGREQFF
- TRBJ2-1 16 - TRBV18 TGTGCCAGCTCACCGTCCTTAGCGAGCTCCTACAATGAGCAGTTCTTC CASSPSLASSYNEQFF
once TRBJ2-3 15 - TRBV14 TGTGCCAGCAGTCGATCCGTGACTGTCACAGATACGCAGTATTTT CASSRSVTVTDTQYF
few TRBJ2-1 14 - TRBV5-1 TGCGCCAGCAGCTTGGGGGGGCCTTACAATGAGCAGTTCTTC CASSLGGPYNEQFF
- TRBJ1-4 13 - TRBV29-1 TGCAGCGTAAGGACAGCGGGGCACGAAAAACTGTTTTTT CSVRTAGHEKLFF
- TRBJ2-3 18 TRBD2 TRBV5-8 TGTGCCAGCAGCTTGGGACGGACTAGCGGGACACATTCAGATACGCAGTATTTT CASSLGRTSGTHSDTQYF
- TRBJ2-7 17 TRBD2 TRBV5-4 TGTGCCAGCAGCTTCGGGGGACTAGCGGGAGGCGCCTACGAGCAGTACTTC CASSFGGLAGGAYEQYF
- TRBJ1-2 15 TRBD1 TRBV5-1 TGCGCCAGCAGCTTGGGGGACAGGGGGCCATATGGCTACACCTTC CASSLGDRGPYGYTF
- TRBJ2-1 16 TRBD2 TRBV27 TGTGCCAGCACCCGTGCGGGGGGAGGGCGCTACAATGAGCAGTTCTTC CASTRAGGGRYNEQFF